This is a list of T cell receptor beta chains from one sample in a study of OX40 agonist ivuxolimab in advanced cancers. Libraries were prepared by immunoSEQ multiplex PCR; TCRdb keeps only in-frame clonotypes and omits some of them. The table shows tens of thousands of clones, with almost 85% occurring only once. Material: CD4+ or CD8+ T cells sorted from blood, obtained in a trial of the OX40 agonist ivuxolimab. The receptors shown here come from an adult with an advanced solid tumor such as melanoma, head and neck, liver or kidney cancer. CDR3s include the opening cysteine and the closing phenylalanine or tryptophan. The order of the fields is CDR3 protein, J gene, V gene.

cdr3_aa: CASGTFASYNEQFF
j_call: TRBJ2-1
v_call: TRBV27

cdr3_aa: CASSGDGRFSYNEQFF
j_call: TRBJ2-1
v_call: TRBV7-9

cdr3_aa: CASSEPEVEGINEKLFF
j_call: TRBJ1-4
v_call: TRBV10-1

cdr3_aa: CAISERENPYGYTF
j_call: TRBJ1-2
v_call: TRBV10-3

cdr3_aa: CASSFLTGSYNEQFF
j_call: TRBJ2-1
v_call: TRBV5-1

cdr3_aa: CASSQELRVEGEKLFF
j_call: TRBJ1-4
v_call: TRBV14

cdr3_aa: CASSYLPGGGPGELFF
j_call: TRBJ2-2
v_call: TRBV6-5

cdr3_aa: CASSPRTSGYTF
j_call: TRBJ1-2
v_call: TRBV28

cdr3_aa: CASSPDTYYGYTF
j_call: TRBJ1-2
v_call: TRBV18

cdr3_aa: CASFLAGPGYNEQFF
j_call: TRBJ2-1
v_call: TRBV5-4

cdr3_aa: CASILGADGYTF
j_call: TRBJ1-2
v_call: TRBV7-8

cdr3_aa: CASSRRQGVRGNTIYF
j_call: TRBJ1-3
v_call: TRBV5-6

cdr3_aa: CASSLGPGTSYGYTF
j_call: TRBJ1-2
v_call: TRBV7-2

cdr3_aa: CASSPWAGVSGNTIYF
j_call: TRBJ1-3
v_call: TRBV27

cdr3_aa: CASSLEGDPNQPQHF
j_call: TRBJ1-5
v_call: TRBV5-1

cdr3_aa: CASGRTGANVLTF
j_call: TRBJ2-6
v_call: TRBV6-5

cdr3_aa: CASSQNVRDTEAFF
j_call: TRBJ1-1
v_call: TRBV7-2

cdr3_aa: CASSYSWQSNQPQHF
j_call: TRBJ1-5
v_call: TRBV6-5

cdr3_aa: CASSYSGGELFF
j_call: TRBJ2-2
v_call: TRBV6-5

cdr3_aa: CAISGGTDTQYF
j_call: TRBJ2-3
v_call: TRBV10-3

cdr3_aa: CASSLDRVPDTQYF
j_call: TRBJ2-3
v_call: TRBV5-1

cdr3_aa: CASSLNRRSYNEQFF
j_call: TRBJ2-1
v_call: TRBV7-2

cdr3_aa: CASSQSGYTEAFF
j_call: TRBJ1-1
v_call: TRBV16

cdr3_aa: CASSPSYPGELFF
j_call: TRBJ2-2
v_call: TRBV7-3

cdr3_aa: CASSEGGGVEETQYF
j_call: TRBJ2-5
v_call: TRBV7-2

cdr3_aa: CASSHSRNDEQYF
j_call: -
v_call: TRBV14

cdr3_aa: CASSIGTRQETQYF
j_call: TRBJ2-5
v_call: TRBV19

cdr3_aa: CASSWDTGGWPQHF
j_call: TRBJ1-5
v_call: TRBV27

cdr3_aa: CASSPTGFYGYTF
j_call: TRBJ1-2
v_call: TRBV6-5

cdr3_aa: CASSLYEPNTEAFF
j_call: TRBJ1-1
v_call: TRBV5-5